This TCR beta chain is drawn from a study of T cell responses to AZD1222 COVID-19 vaccine. Study-wide results and caveats: At baseline, just a handful of AZD1222 recipients tested seropositive.

Concerning this clone: Its antigen is as yet unknown.

Method: immunoSEQ multiplex PCR; TCRdb's copy keeps in-frame clones and lacks some. The sample comprises 150,000 to 200,000 clones, 88% of which are singletons, and about 9.9% rests with the top ten. The receptor was isolated from an adult who received the AZD1222 COVID-19 vaccine. Here the sequenced sample was peripheral blood, taken 28 days after the second AZD1222 dose.

The CDR3 coding sequence is TGTGCCAGCAGCCAAGGCGACAGGGGGAACTCACCCCTCCACTTT. This sequence encodes CASSQGDRGNSPLHF. The chain links TRBV3-1 (or the pseudogene TRBV3-2) to TRBJ1-6; 9 bases fit TRBD1. CDR1 and CDR2 from the germline V gene are LGHDT and YNNKEL (reference sequence). V was clipped by 1 base and J by 10 bases; unmatched bases: 5. The CDR3 is made up of 15 amino acids.